Each of the 9 T cell receptor beta chains below was sequenced from the same sample in a study of blood T cell repertoires in COVID-19. Sequencing was performed with immunoSEQ multiplex PCR; in TCRdb, only in-frame clones are kept and a portion is missing. The table records around 140,000 clones, approximately 89% of them present only once. The sequenced material came from peripheral blood. The receptors here all came from a human donor in a cohort sampled during active COVID-19.

CDR3: CSVADPGGMGLYEQYF. The DNA of the CDR3 is TGCAGCGTGGCGGATCCAGGGGGAATGGGGTTATACGAGCAGTACTTC. The chain employs TRBV29-1 and TRBJ2-7; the match to TRBD1 covers 7 bases. CDR1 is SQVTM and CDR2 is ANQGSEA in the germline V gene. The CDR3 extends over 16 amino acids. V was clipped by 6 bases and J by 4 bases; unmatched bases: 18.

The genes are TRBV12-3 or TRBV12-4 and TRBJ2-7; D not certain. Deletions cut 4 bases from V and 5 bases from J, with 6 bases between. The CDR3 contains 11 residues. The CDR3 here is CASSWAHEQYF. The CDR3 DNA is TGTGCCAGCAGTTGGGCTCACGAGCAGTACTTC.

The chain is built from TRBV7-9 and TRBJ1-2; a weak D match, TRBD1 (5 bases). The CDR3 loop spans 13 amino acids. V gave up 1 base and J gave up 4 bases, with 7 bases separating them. Germline CDR1 is SEHNR and CDR2 is FQNEAQ (reference sequence). DNA for the CDR3: TGTGCCAGCAGCTTAGGCAGGGTCTATGGCTACACCTTC. Protein product: CASSLGRVYGYTF.

CDR3 residues: CSVDTGSSGNTIYF. CDR3 in DNA: TGCAGCGTTGATACGGGGAGCTCTGGAAACACCATATATTTT. This sequence joins TRBV29-1 and TRBJ1-3; D not resolved. CDR1 SQVTM and CDR2 ANQGSEA come from the germline V gene. There are 14 residues in the CDR3. Trimming took off 3 bases at V and 0 bases at J, with 9 bases between the two ends.

This sequence joins TRBV5-1 and TRBJ1-4; 7 positions agree with TRBD1. This CDR3 spans 15 amino acids. In germline, CDR1 is SGHRS, CDR2 YFSETQ. After removal of 2 bases from V and 7 bases from J, the junction contained 8 bases not matched to a gene. The CDR3 is CASSLGQGESEKLFF. In DNA form, the CDR3 reads TGCGCCAGCAGCTTAGGTCAGGGGGAAAGTGAAAAACTGTTTTTT.

The CDR3 coding sequence is TGTGCCAGCTCACCGGCGGCCCAAGAGACCCAGTACTTC. Translating it yields CASSPAAQETQYF. This chain links TRBV18 with TRBJ2-5; D gene ambiguous. The CDR3 has 13 residues. Trimming cost V 3 bases and J 1 base, with 6 bases left between them. CDR1 is KGHSH, CDR2 LQKENI, per germline.

V and J are TRBV6-2 or TRBV6-3 and TRBJ2-6; D is perhaps TRBD1 (5 bases). V dropped 6 bases and J dropped 9 bases, with 18 bases sitting between them. The CDR3 is 15 residues long. Germline values: CDR1 MNHEY, CDR2 SVGEGT. This CDR3 reads CASSHPGLSGNVLTF. The CDR3 bases are TGTGCCAGCAGCCACCCAGGGCTCTCAGGCAACGTCCTGACTTTC.

The V and J genes are TRBV15 and TRBJ2-1, with D possibly being TRBD1 (6 bases). The ends were cut back, 1 base at V and 5 bases at J, with 12 bases in the middle. This CDR3 comprises 15 residues. The germline V gene encodes CDR1 LNHNV and CDR2 YYDKDF (reference sequence). The chain's CDR3 is CATSRARDNNNEQFF. The CDR3 DNA follows: TGTGCCACCAGCAGAGCCCGGGACAATAACAATGAGCAGTTCTTC. The full variable domain, in which reference TRBV15 and TRBJ2-1 provide the parts outside the CDR3, is DAMVIQNPRYQVTQFGKPVTLSCSQTLNHNVMYWYQQKSSQAPKLLFHYYDKDFNNEADTPDNFQSRRPNTSFCFLDIRSPGLGDTAMYLCATSRARDNNNEQFFGPGTRLTVL.

This clone has a single count. The chain links TRBV30 to TRBJ1-4; TRBD1 might be the D (5 bases). This CDR3 spans 12 amino acids. V was trimmed by 4 bases and J by 5 bases, leaving 8 bases between them. Per germline, CDR1 GTSNPN and CDR2 SVGIG (reference sequence). The CDR3 spells CAWTGPNEKLFF. Here the CDR3 DNA reads TGTGCCTGGACAGGGCCAAATGAAAAACTGTTTTTT.